Listed below are T cell receptor beta chains from one sample, sequenced in a study of shared clonotypes between healthy human individuals. TCRdb's table, derived via immunoSEQ multiplex PCR, lists solely in-frame clones and lacks some. The table records millions of clones, over 85% of them present only once. Sequenced material: naive CD4+ T cells from PBMCs. These receptors were obtained from a young man in good health. Some clones in this sample may be carry-over from other donors' samples. Both conserved end residues are part of each CDR3. The D gene is left open where the match is weak. Only part of the rows carry a size: once, few, many, or a class if the clone is expanded.

j_call | v_call | d_call | clone_size | cdr3_aa | cdr3_nt
TRBJ1-2 | TRBV5-1 | . | . | CASSPADASRHSGYTF | TGCGCCAGCAGTCCTGCTGATGCCAGTCGACATAGTGGCTACACCTTC
TRBJ2-7 | TRBV5-4 | . | once | CASSLQGPYEQYF | TGTGCCAGCAGCCTCCAGGGCCCCTACGAGCAGTACTTC
TRBJ1-5 | TRBV12-5 | . | . | CASAGGLGQPQHF | TGTGCTAGTGCGGGGGGTTTGGGACAGCCCCAGCATTTT
TRBJ1-1 | TRBV30 | . | few | CAWSAGLTFF | TGTGCCTGGAGTGCAGGGTTGACTTTCTTT
TRBJ2-7 | TRBV5-4 | . | . | CASSSERAYEQYF | TGTGCCAGCAGCTCCGAGAGGGCCTACGAGCAGTACTTC
TRBJ1-5 | TRBV15 | . | . | CATSRDPGAYQPQHF | TGTGCCACCAGCAGAGATCCCGGGGCCTATCAGCCCCAGCATTTT
TRBJ2-6 | TRBV7-9 | . | . | CASSNSYSGANVLTF | TGTGCCAGCAGCAATTCATATTCTGGGGCCAACGTCCTGACTTTC
TRBJ2-5 | TRBV4-2 | . | . | CASSQGVRSQETQYF | TGTGCCAGCAGCCAAGGGGTACGGTCCCAAGAGACCCAGTACTTC
TRBJ2-1 | TRBV19 | . | . | CASSIDDNEQFF | TGTGCCAGTAGTATAGACGACAATGAGCAGTTCTTC
TRBJ2-3 | TRBV4-1 | . | . | CASSQVAGPTDTQYF | TGCGCCAGCAGCCAAGTTGCGGGTCCCACAGATACGCAGTATTTT
TRBJ1-5 | TRBV19 | . | . | CASSIGVALNQPQHF | TGTGCCAGTAGTATCGGGGTAGCACTCAATCAGCCCCAGCATTTT
TRBJ1-1 | TRBV2 | TRBD1 | . | CASQGQPNTEAFF | TGTGCCAGCCAGGGACAGCCGAACACTGAAGCTTTCTTT
TRBJ1-5 | TRBV5-8 | . | once | CASSLATGRDQPQHF | TGTGCCAGCAGCTTAGCTACAGGGAGGGATCAGCCCCAGCATTTT
TRBJ1-2 | TRBV1 | . | . | CTSSRGASPGDYGYTF | TGCACCAGCAGCCGTGGGGCGAGTCCGGGGGACTATGGCTACACCTTC
TRBJ1-6 | TRBV7-9 | . | . | CASSLVKGDSNSPLHF | TGTGCCAGCAGCTTAGTGAAAGGGGATTCTAATTCACCCCTCCACTTT
TRBJ1-1 | TRBV7-2 | . | . | CASSLRRNTEAFF | TGTGCCAGCAGCTTGAGGAGAAACACTGAAGCTTTCTTT
TRBJ2-1 | TRBV5-1 | TRBD1 | . | CASSPGDRAANEQFF | TGCGCCAGCAGCCCCGGGGACAGGGCCGCCAATGAGCAGTTCTTC
TRBJ2-5 | TRBV29-1 | . | . | CSVDLGVDQETQYF | TGCAGCGTTGATCTGGGGGTTGACCAAGAGACCCAGTACTTC
TRBJ1-3 | TRBV18 | . | . | CASSPNGAAGNTIYF | TGTGCCAGCTCACCAAACGGGGCCGCCGGGAACACCATATATTTT
TRBJ2-6 | TRBV4-3 | . | . | CASSQVPELVSGANVLTF | TGCGCCAGCAGCCAAGTACCCGAACTCGTCTCTGGGGCCAACGTCCTGACTTTC
TRBJ1-4 | TRBV6-6 | TRBD1 | . | CASRPGTGYEKLFF | TGTGCCAGCAGACCCGGGACAGGTTATGAAAAACTGTTTTTT
TRBJ1-5 | TRBV7-2 | . | . | CASSLLAYSNQPQHF | TGTGCCAGCAGCTTATTGGCTTATAGCAATCAGCCCCAGCATTTT
TRBJ2-1 | TRBV11-2 | . | . | CASSSLAETSYNEQFF | TGTGCCAGCAGCTCCTTAGCGGAGACGTCCTACAATGAGCAGTTCTTC
TRBJ2-5 | TRBV7-8 | . | . | CASSLEGSGWGETQYF | TGTGCCAGCAGCTTAGAGGGTAGCGGATGGGGGGAGACCCAGTACTTC
TRBJ2-1 | TRBV19 | . | . | CASTTQPTLGWGRLRSYNEQFF | TGTGCCAGTACCACTCAACCCACATTGGGTTGGGGGAGGTTAAGGTCCTACAATGAGCAGTTCTTC
TRBJ2-2 | TRBV28 | . | . | CASSLASNTGELFF | TGTGCCAGCAGTTTAGCCAGCAACACCGGGGAGCTGTTTTTT
TRBJ2-1 | TRBV5-1 | TRBD2 | . | CASSLTSGVRNEQFF | TGCGCCAGCAGCTTGACTAGCGGAGTGAGAAATGAGCAGTTCTTC
TRBJ2-7 | TRBV28 | . | . | CASSFSTYEQYF | TGTGCCAGCAGTTTTTCAACCTACGAGCAGTACTTC
TRBJ2-7 | TRBV11-1 | . | once | CASSPGHPYEQYF | TGTGCCAGCAGCCCGGGACACCCGTACGAGCAGTACTTC
TRBJ2-2 | TRBV5-1 | . | . | CASSLYGGTNTGELFF | TGCGCCAGCAGCTTGTACGGCGGAACGAACACCGGGGAGCTGTTTTTT
TRBJ2-3 | TRBV5-4 | . | . | CASSGRGTRVDTQYF | TGTGCCAGCAGCGGGCGTGGGACCAGAGTAGATACGCAGTATTTT
TRBJ1-2 | TRBV29-1 | TRBD1 | . | CSVEGQGTNYGYTF | TGCAGCGTTGAAGGACAGGGGACTAACTATGGCTACACCTTC
TRBJ2-5 | TRBV27 | TRBD1 | . | CASSLGGQGRETQYF | TGTGCCAGCAGTTTAGGGGGACAGGGGAGGGAGACCCAGTACTTC
TRBJ2-3 | TRBV15 | . | . | CATSKSTDTQYF | TGTGCCACCAGCAAATCCACAGATACGCAGTATTTT
TRBJ2-2 | TRBV5-1 | TRBD2 | . | CASSLELAGAKDTGELFF | TGCGCCAGCAGCTTGGAACTAGCGGGAGCCAAGGACACCGGGGAGCTGTTTTTT
TRBJ2-1 | TRBV20-1 | . | . | CSASFYNEQFF | TGCAGTGCTAGCTTTTACAATGAGCAGTTCTTC
TRBJ2-7 | TRBV6-6 | . | . | CASSYSKGESYEQYF | TGTGCCAGCAGTTACTCGAAAGGTGAATCCTACGAGCAGTACTTC
TRBJ2-7 | TRBV11-1 | . | . | CASSSGPTAQYF | TGTGCCAGCAGCTCGGGGCCCACCGCGCAGTACTTC
TRBJ2-5 | TRBV5-6 | TRBD1 | . | CASSRRQGSYQETQYF | TGTGCCAGCAGTCGACGACAGGGGTCCTACCAAGAGACCCAGTACTTC
TRBJ2-1 | TRBV4-1 | . | . | CASSQWLATYNEQFF | TGCGCCAGCAGCCAATGGCTAGCAACATACAATGAGCAGTTCTTC
TRBJ2-1 | TRBV19 | . | once | CASSILRWDEQFF | TGTGCCAGTAGTATTCTCCGGTGGGATGAGCAGTTCTTC
TRBJ1-2 | TRBV6-1 | TRBD1 | . | CASSEGGQGVGYTF | TGTGCCAGCAGTGAGGGGGGACAGGGCGTAGGCTACACCTTC
TRBJ2-7 | TRBV2 | . | . | CASGVFLSEQYF | TGTGCCAGCGGAGTGTTTCTCTCCGAGCAGTACTTC
TRBJ2-7 | TRBV7-2 | . | . | CASSPGGVGFYEQYF | TGTGCCAGCAGCCCTGGTGGGGTGGGGTTCTACGAGCAGTACTTC
TRBJ1-3 | TRBV18 | . | . | CASSPSSGSPAAPLYF | TGTGCCAGCTCACCATCGTCCGGGAGTCCCGCAGCCCCCTTATATTTT
TRBJ1-1 | TRBV6-5 | TRBD1 | once | CASIRQGAQGEAFF | TGTGCCAGCATTCGGCAGGGGGCTCAAGGTGAAGCTTTCTTT
TRBJ2-2 | TRBV27 | . | . | CASRPGNTGELFF | TGTGCCAGCAGGCCGGGGAACACCGGGGAGCTGTTTTTT
TRBJ1-2 | TRBV28 | . | . | CASSPNREYGYTF | TGTGCCAGCAGCCCCAACAGAGAGTATGGCTACACCTTC
TRBJ2-2 | TRBV7-2 | . | . | CASSRDTNTGELFF | TGTGCCAGCAGCCGGGACACAAACACCGGGGAGCTGTTTTTT
TRBJ2-7 | TRBV11-3 | . | . | CASSLAGVGEQYF | TGTGCCAGCAGCTTAGCGGGAGTGGGGGAGCAGTACTTC
TRBJ1-1 | TRBV28 | TRBD1 | . | CASSAWDRKNTEAFF | TGTGCCAGCAGTGCTTGGGACAGGAAGAACACTGAAGCTTTCTTT
TRBJ2-5 | TRBV5-1 | . | once | CASSLGSGETQYF | TGCGCCAGCAGCTTGGGGAGCGGAGAGACCCAGTACTTC
TRBJ2-1 | TRBV30 | TRBD1 | . | CAWTRQGNEQFF | TGTGCCTGGACCAGACAGGGCAATGAGCAGTTCTTC
TRBJ2-3 | TRBV4-2 | . | . | CASSQVVDGSTDTQYF | TGTGCCAGCAGCCAAGTTGTGGACGGATCCACAGATACGCAGTATTTT